The rows below give T cell receptor beta chains drawn from one sample of a study of post-analysis software for immune sequencing data. TCRdb passed the PCR reads through MiXCR, listing each CDR3 protein once. The sample lists about 820,000 distinct CDR3 sequences; approximately 53% were seen once. Sequencing was performed on blood. The receptors shown here come from a girl aged 10 to 17 with multiple sclerosis. CDR3s include the opening cysteine and the closing phenylalanine or tryptophan. D genes are given only for firm matches. Size is omitted from some rows. Given values are once, few, many or a class for expanded clones.

abundance: -
v_gene: TRBV10-3
d_gene: TRBD2
j_gene: TRBJ2-7
CDR3nt: TGTGCCATCAGGGGAGGGACTGGGACCTACGAGCAGTACTTC
CDR3aa: CAIRGGTGTYEQYF

abundance: few
v_gene: TRBV14
d_gene: -
j_gene: TRBJ2-3
CDR3nt: TGTGCCAGCAGCCAAGATCGGAGGGCCGGCACAGATACGCAGTATTTT
CDR3aa: CASSQDRRAGTDTQYF

abundance: once
v_gene: TRBV18
d_gene: TRBD1
j_gene: TRBJ2-5
CDR3nt: TGTGCCAGCTCACGACAGGGGGACGCTAAGGAGCAGTACTTC
CDR3aa: CASSRQGDAKEQYF

abundance: -
v_gene: TRBV10-3
d_gene: -
j_gene: TRBJ1-1
CDR3nt: TGTGCCATCAGTGTTAACTTAGGGGAAGCTTTCTTT
CDR3aa: CAISVNLGEAFF

abundance: few
v_gene: TRBV5-1
d_gene: -
j_gene: TRBJ2-7
CDR3nt: TGCGCCAGCAGCTTTGGTAGGGTGGAAACCAGCTCCTACGAGCAGTACTTC
CDR3aa: CASSFGRVETSSYEQYF

abundance: -
v_gene: TRBV5-1
d_gene: TRBD2
j_gene: TRBJ2-1
CDR3nt: TGCGCCAGCAGCCGACTCCCTACTAGCGCGTCCTACAATGAGCAGTTCTTC
CDR3aa: CASSRLPTSASYNEQFF

abundance: few
v_gene: TRBV9
d_gene: -
j_gene: TRBJ2-4
CDR3nt: TGTGCCAGCAGCGTTGGGACCCCGTCGGACATTCAGTACTTC
CDR3aa: CASSVGTPSDIQYF

abundance: -
v_gene: TRBV3-1
d_gene: -
j_gene: TRBJ1-2
CDR3nt: TGTGCCAGCAGCCAAGTAAACCCTAGCCTCCGAGCTAACTATGGCTACACCTTC
CDR3aa: CASSQVNPSLRANYGYTF

abundance: -
v_gene: TRBV20-1
d_gene: -
j_gene: TRBJ1-2
CDR3nt: TGCAGTACTGCGGGGGGGTGGGACGGCTACACCTTC
CDR3aa: CSTAGGWDGYTF

abundance: -
v_gene: TRBV14
d_gene: -
j_gene: TRBJ2-7
CDR3nt: TGTGCCAGCAGCCAAGATATTGACTCCTACGAGCAGTACTTC
CDR3aa: CASSQDIDSYEQYF

abundance: -
v_gene: TRBV9
d_gene: -
j_gene: TRBJ2-3
CDR3nt: TGTGCCAGCAGCGCCGGTGGGTATACGCAGTATTTT
CDR3aa: CASSAGGYTQYF

abundance: -
v_gene: TRBV20-1
d_gene: -
j_gene: TRBJ2-3
CDR3nt: TGCAGTGCTAGAACGGGACCCCTCGTGCAGTATTTT
CDR3aa: CSARTGPLVQYF

abundance: few
v_gene: TRBV6-6
d_gene: -
j_gene: TRBJ2-5
CDR3nt: TGTGCCAGCAGTTGGGGGGTAGGGGAGACCCAGTACTTC
CDR3aa: CASSWGVGETQYF

abundance: few
v_gene: TRBV14
d_gene: TRBD1
j_gene: TRBJ2-7
CDR3nt: TGTGCCAGCAGCTATGGACAGGGGTCCTACGAGCAGTACTTC
CDR3aa: CASSYGQGSYEQYF